This TCR beta chain originates from a study of T cell responses to AZD1222 COVID-19 vaccine. Whole-study results and caveats: Only six or seven AZD1222 recipients were seropositive at baseline. Sampling captured repertoires only after the peak T cell response. The donor group comprised mostly white British people and more females; the analysis possibly underestimated clonal diversity.

Trimming shortened V by 4 bases and J by 3 bases, and 12 bases separated the two germline ends. This CDR3 comprises 13 residues. Germline CDR1 and CDR2: SQVTM and ANQGSEA. Some clones are missing from TCRdb's copy, which holds only in-frame ones; the method was immunoSEQ multiplex PCR. The sample gives 150,000 or so clones, roughly 90% of which show up once; over 15% is in the top ten. Note on this clone: What it recognizes is unknown.

This chain joins TRBV29-1 and TRBJ1-2, with D tentatively TRBD1 (5 bases). Specimen: peripheral blood, collected on day 0 of AZD1222 vaccination. The TCR sequence derives from an adult in good health. The CDR3 nucleotides read TGCAGCGTTGTGTTTCCGGGGGACTATGGCTACACCTTC. It yields the protein CSVVFPGDYGYTF. Drawing the rest from reference TRBV29-1 and TRBJ1-2, the complete variable domain is SAVISQKPSRDICQRGTSLTIQCQVDSQVTMMFWYRQQPGQSLTLIATANQGSEATYESGFVIDKFPISRPNLTFSTLTVSNMSPEDSSIYLCSVVFPGDYGYTFGSGTRLTVV.